The T cell receptor beta chain described here comes from a study of blood T cell repertoires in COVID-19. At the level of the study: Donors in the United States, Italy and Spain gave samples during acute or convalescent COVID-19. Sample material is recorded as cDNA or gDNA derived from T cells, B-cell-depleted T cells, or PBMCs.

This clone has just one count. There are 15 residues in the CDR3. V was clipped by 3 bases and J by 7 bases, with 16 bases between them. The germline V gene encodes CDR1 MDHEN and CDR2 SYDVKM. In the original analysis: The assay estimated nucleated cells by amplifying reference gene primers. Sequencing was performed with immunoSEQ multiplex PCR; in TCRdb, only in-frame clones are kept and a portion is missing. That table gives V, J and clone size, and the DNA gave D and trimming. The sample lists 95,000 to 120,000 clones, roughly 80% occurring once. J is TRBJ1-5 and V is TRBV28; D ambiguous. This receptor was identified in a man in his fifties or sixties with acute or convalescent COVID-19. The sample taken for sequencing was peripheral blood. CDR3 sequence: CASSFGGSLGQPQHF. The CDR3, as DNA: TGTGCCAGCAGTTTTGGAGGCTCTTTGGGGCAGCCCCAGCATTTT. Full variable domain (outside the CDR3, taken from reference TRBV28 and TRBJ1-5): DVKVTQSSRYLVKRTGEKVFLECVQDMDHENMFWYRQDPGLGLRLIYFSYDVKMKEKGDIPEGYSVSREKKERFSLILESASTNQTSMYLCASSFGGSLGQPQHFGDGTRLSIL.